The clone carrying this T cell receptor beta chain was seen a few times. TCRdb processed the reads anew with MiXCR; each CDR3 protein has one entry. The table shows over 5,500 distinct CDR3 sequences, with about a sixth occurring only once. V lost 1 base and J lost 6, with 12 bases in between. Germline loops: CDR1 GTSNPN, CDR2 SVGIG (reference sequence). This CDR3 contains 14 residues. The sample is drawn from a study of liver allograft versus peripheral blood T cells. About the research overall: Transplanted livers held T cell receptor repertoires, and these were compared with repertoires in recipients' peripheral blood.

The receptor comes from a human patient who had a liver transplant. Certain T cells may be donor cells from the graft. The chain employs TRBV30 and TRBJ1-4; D gene ambiguous. CDR3: CAWSERATYEKLFF. The CDR3 region has the DNA TGTGCCTGGAGTGAGCGGGCGACCTATGAAAAACTGTTTTTT.